Sequencing of this TCR beta chain was carried out in a study of T cell responses to AZD1222 COVID-19 vaccine. Overall study results and limits: Repertoire sampling happened only post peak T cell response. Most donors were white British and more were female, and clonal diversity was possibly underestimated. Reportedly, close to half of spike-specific TCRs are directed against unmutated variant regions.

The V gene's germline CDR1 is LGHNA and CDR2 YNFKEQ. The CDR3 is made up of 17 amino acids. V shed 0 bases, J shed 1 base, and the junction held 6 bases outside the gene matches. Measured with immunoSEQ multiplex PCR; TCRdb has only the in-frame clones, and not every one. Found here are roughly 140,000 clones, 90% of them singletons; the top ten hold 3% to 3.5%. With regard to this clone: Antigen specificity is unknown.

The receptor was derived from an adult who received the AZD1222 COVID-19 vaccine. The V call is TRBV4-2, the J call TRBJ2-7; 10 bases align to TRBD2. Sequencing used peripheral blood, obtained 28 days after the second AZD1222 dose. CDR3 amino acids: CASSQDPSGSRSYEQYF. Here the CDR3 DNA reads TGTGCCAGCAGCCAAGATCCTAGCGGGAGCAGGTCCTACGAGCAGTACTTC.